These 31 T cell receptor beta chains were all obtained from the same sample, sequenced in a study of regulatory T cells in long-lasting Graves disease. Through Arm-PCR of CDR3 regions and iRepertoire HTBI primers, TCR beta libraries were built. TCRdb passed the multiplex PCR reads through MiXCR, listing each CDR3 protein once. The profile shows hundreds of thousands of distinct CDR3 sequences, around a fifth of them singletons. Specified time point: persistent/refractory GD, antithyroid drugs over 5 years with positive TRAb. After RNA was extracted from PBMCs, the TCR library was made from it. Source: peripheral blood mononuclear cells (PBMCs), taken when the disease was refractory, from a patient treated with antithyroid drugs. Source of these receptors: a female donor with Graves disease.

This clonotype was seen repeatedly, ten times or more. V is TRBV3-1 and J is TRBJ1-6; D not resolved. Germline loops: CDR1 LGHDT, CDR2 YNNKEL (reference sequence). This CDR3 is 14 amino acids long. The V end lost 1 base, the J end lost 6 bases, and 7 bases lay between the germline ends. The CDR3 spells CASSQGRGNSPLHF. In DNA form, the CDR3 reads TGTGCCAGCAGCCAAGGACGGGGTAATTCACCCCTCCACTTT.

This clonotype was seen a handful of times. Without the conserved terminal phenylalanine or tryptophan, this CDR3 likely stems from a read error. The DNA is omitted, as the CDR3 cannot be located on it reliably, and the CDR3 follows TCRdb's listing. This chain connects TRBV7-9 to TRBJ2-5; the table calls TRBD2, which could not be checked here. Both ends counted, the CDR3 spans 12 residues. CDR1 and CDR2 from the germline V gene are SEHNR and FQNEAQ (reference sequence). The CDR3 sequence is CASSLANLAGFL.

The genes are TRBV18 and TRBJ1-1; unclear D gene. Deletions cut 6 bases from V and 6 bases from J, with 23 bases between. Germline V gene lookup returns CDR1 KGHSH and CDR2 LQKENI. This CDR3 contains 16 residues. CDR3 amino acids: CASSLPLSPMGAEAFF. CDR3 bases: TGTGCCAGCTCCCTACCACTTTCCCCAATGGGCGCTGAAGCTTTCTTT.

This clonotype was picked up a small number of times. The chain couples TRBV14 to TRBJ1-4; D perhaps matches TRBD1 (5 bases). The V gene lost 3 bases and the J gene lost 6 bases, with 11 bases spanning the gap. CDR1 is SGHDN and CDR2 is FVKESK in the germline V gene. CDR3 length equals 14 residues. DNA of the CDR3: TGTGCCAGCAGCCAGGGGCCGGTTGATGAAAAACTGTTTTTT. It yields the protein CASSQGPVDEKLFF.

V and J are TRBV7-8 and TRBJ1-5; 9 bases are a match to TRBD1. Looked up from germline, CDR1 is SGHVS and CDR2 is FQNEAQ. The CDR3 runs to 14 residues. The J segment lost 6 bases and the V segment lost 5 bases, leaving 5 bases of the junction unmatched. CDR3 in amino acids: CASSHRGQGQPQHF. The DNA of the CDR3 is TGTGCCAGCAGCCACAGGGGGCAAGGTCAGCCCCAGCATTTT.

J is TRBJ1-2 and V is TRBV6-5; 7 nucleotides agree with TRBD1. Germline V gives CDR1 MNHEY, CDR2 SVGAGI. Trimming cost V 4 bases and J 3 bases; bases outside gene matches: 8. The CDR3 loop spans 15 amino acids. CDR3 region: CASSSATGTHYGYTF. Here the CDR3 DNA reads TGTGCCAGCAGTTCCGCGACAGGGACCCACTATGGCTACACCTTC.

This clonotype has ten or more counts. CDR3 region: CASSPSGQGHEQYF. As DNA, the CDR3 is TGTGCCAGCAGTCCCTCGGGACAGGGACACGAGCAGTACTTC. This chain joins TRBV12-3 or TRBV12-4 and TRBJ2-7, with TRBD1 matching 9 bases. The CDR3 sequence is 14 residues long. V lost 5 bases, J lost 5 bases, and 7 bases stayed unmatched.

This clonotype was observed many times. The chain links TRBV6-5 to TRBJ2-7; D is unresolved. Deletions cut 2 bases from V and 6 bases from J, with 17 bases between. The germline CDR1 and CDR2 sequences are MNHEY and SVGAGI. The CDR3 contains 15 residues. CDR3 DNA sequence: TGTGCCAGCAGTTACCCTCCGTCCGTTGGCTCCGAGCAGTACTTC. Protein product: CASSYPPSVGSEQYF.

In its sample, this clonotype was seen many times. DNA of the CDR3: TGTGCCAGCAGTTTTAGTGAGGCCGGGGAGCTGTTTTTT. It yields the protein CASSFSEAGELFF. The gene calls are TRBV28 and TRBJ2-2, with D unresolved. V lost 3 bases, J lost 6 bases, and 8 bases lay in between. Per germline, CDR1 MDHEN and CDR2 SYDVKM. The CDR3 runs to 13 residues. Using reference TRBV28 and TRBJ2-2 for the parts outside the CDR3, the full variable domain is DVKVTQSSRYLVKRTGEKVFLECVQDMDHENMFWYRQDPGLGLRLIYFSYDVKMKEKGDIPEGYSVSREKKERFSLILESASTNQTSMYLCASSFSEAGELFFGEGSRLTVL.

In this sample, this clonotype turned up once. The chain employs TRBV5-8 and TRBJ2-7; D gene uncertain. Germline loops: CDR1 SGHTS, CDR2 YDEGEE. The CDR3 contains 12 residues. Trimming took off 7 bases at V and 0 bases at J, with 8 bases between the two ends. The CDR3 protein is CASADTSYEQYF. In DNA, the CDR3 is TGTGCCAGCGCCGACACCTCCTACGAGCAGTACTTC.

The rearrangement uses TRBV10-3 and TRBJ1-1; TRBD1 matches at 8 bases. The CDR3 is 15 amino acids. The ends lost 5 bases at V and 1 base at J; junction bases unmatched: 6. Germline lookup yields CDR1 ENHRY and CDR2 SYGVKD. DNA of the CDR3: TGTGCCATCAGTCCCGGACAGGGCTGGAACACTGAAGCTTTCTTT. Its translation: CAISPGQGWNTEAFF.

The table lists this clonotype with a count of one. The chain is built from TRBV12-3 or TRBV12-4 and TRBJ2-1, with D uncertain. The CDR3 loop spans 14 amino acids. V lost 6 bases and J 5 bases, leaving 14 bases between the germline ends. This CDR3 is CASRADTTNNEQFF. For the CDR3, the DNA is TGTGCCAGCAGAGCTGACACTACGAACAATGAGCAGTTCTTC.

The sample holds many counts of this clonotype. The chain is built from TRBV10-3 and TRBJ1-2; TRBD1 agrees at 7 bases. The CDR3 spans 15 residues. Germline V gene data show CDR1 as ENHRY and CDR2 as SYGVKD. Losses at the gene ends were 6 bases for V and 4 bases for J; bases not matched to a gene: 11. This chain's CDR3 is CAISVPGQASYGYTF. The DNA of the CDR3 is TGTGCCATCAGCGTCCCTGGACAGGCTTCCTATGGCTACACCTTC.

On this clonotype: A clone one base away is much larger, so this may be a read error. The J gene is TRBJ2-7, the V gene TRBV15; 8 bases align to TRBD1. This CDR3 is built from 14 residues. Germline V CDR1 and CDR2: LNHNV, YYDKDF (reference sequence). CDR3 in DNA: TGTGCCACCGGCAGACGACAGGGGAGGTACGAGCAGTACTTC. This translates into CATGRRQGRYEQYF.

This clonotype was found a few times. The chain links TRBV4-1 to TRBJ2-7; the match to TRBD1 covers 8 bases. The CDR3 extends over 16 amino acids. V dropped 4 bases and J dropped 2; count of bases not matched to a gene: 10. CDR1 and CDR2 (germline): MGHRA, YSYEKL. The CDR3 bases are TGCGCCAGCAGCCCCGCGGGCAGGGGGCGTACCTACGAGCAGTACTTC. Its translation is CASSPAGRGRTYEQYF.

The gene calls are TRBV7-9 and TRBJ2-7; 7 bases match TRBD1. With 3 bases clipped from V and 7 bases from J, the junction kept 6 bases outside the gene matches. The CDR3 totals 13 residues. The germline V gene has CDR1 SEHNR and CDR2 FQNEAQ (reference sequence). CDR3 DNA: TGTGCCAGCAGCTTGACAGGGCATGGGGAGCAGTACTTC. Translation gives CASSLTGHGEQYF.

The chain couples TRBV4-1 to TRBJ1-5, with TRBD1 as a possible D gene (5 bases). This CDR3 contains 15 residues. V was pared by 3 bases and J by 5 bases, with 14 bases between. Germline V gives CDR1 MGHRA, CDR2 YSYEKL. The CDR3 coding sequence is TGCGCCAGCAGCCAGTCGGGGACTGGGCATCAGCCCCAGCATTTT. Protein sequence: CASSQSGTGHQPQHF.

This clonotype came up many times. The chain has TRBV2 and TRBJ1-5, with no clear D. Deletions cut 3 bases from V and 4 bases from J, with 25 bases between. This CDR3 contains 19 residues. CDR1 and CDR2 from the germline V gene are SNHLY and FYNNEI. CDR3 protein: CASSENVAGRNVGNQPQHF. CDR3 DNA sequence: TGTGCCAGCAGTGAGAATGTGGCAGGAAGGAATGTTGGGAATCAGCCCCAGCATTTT.

The chain's CDR3 is CSAIGEGLQYEQYF. The CDR3 DNA reads as TGCAGTGCTATTGGGGAGGGGCTGCAATACGAGCAGTACTTC. The rearrangement uses TRBV20-1 and TRBJ2-7; 7 bases match TRBD2. The germline CDR1 and CDR2 sequences are DFQATT and SNEGSKA (reference sequence). The V segment lost 4 bases and the J segment 4 bases; nucleotides outside the gene matches: 10. This CDR3 spans 14 amino acids.

There are many counts of this clonotype. The chain uses TRBV7-2 and TRBJ2-2, with 8 bases that match TRBD2. J gave up 5 bases and V 2 bases, and 19 bases lay outside the gene matches. Germline-derived CDR1 and CDR2 are SGHTA and FQGNSA. The CDR3 has 20 residues. CDR3 amino acids: CASSLTRGRGSGRGTGELFF. The DNA for the CDR3 is TGTGCCAGCAGCTTAACACGGGGCAGGGGAAGCGGGAGAGGGACCGGGGAGCTGTTTTTT.

The chain couples TRBV30 to TRBJ2-7, with no clear D. CDR3 length equals 12 residues. V dropped 8 bases and J dropped 6 bases, with 17 bases sitting between them. Germline CDR1 GTSNPN, CDR2 SVGIG (reference sequence). The CDR3 protein is CASSIDLGEQYF. The DNA of the CDR3 is TGTGCCAGTAGTATAGATCTAGGCGAGCAGTACTTC.

This clonotype was counted ten times or more. This chain connects TRBV6-1 to TRBJ1-2, with D possibly TRBD1 on 5 matching bases. The CDR3 loop spans 15 amino acids. V shed 5 bases and J shed 2 bases, with 15 bases lying between them. CDR1 and CDR2 (germline): MNHNS, SASEGT. The CDR3 reads CASSPRGTGNYGYTF. CDR3 nucleotides: TGTGCCAGCAGTCCTAGGGGCACGGGCAACTATGGCTACACCTTC.

This clonotype was seen just once. V is TRBV7-2 and J is TRBJ1-1, with 10 bases lining up with TRBD1. V lost 2 bases to trimming and J lost 1 base; unmatched junction nucleotides: 4. Germline CDR1 reads SGHTA; CDR2 reads FQGNSA. This CDR3 spans 16 amino acids. CDR3 sequence: CASSLSRTGGNTEAFF. CDR3 bases: TGTGCCAGCAGCTTATCCAGGACAGGGGGGAACACTGAAGCTTTCTTT. Using reference TRBV7-2 and TRBJ1-1 for the parts outside the CDR3, the full variable domain is GAGVSQSPSNKVTEKGKDVELRCDPISGHTALYWYRQSLGQGLEFLIYFQGNSAPDKSGLPSDRFSAERTGGSVSTLTIQRTQQEDSAVYLCASSLSRTGGNTEAFFGQGTRLTVV.

The chain employs TRBV27 and TRBJ2-1; D not certain. The CDR3 consists of 13 residues. CDR1 is MNHEY and CDR2 is SMNVEV in the germline V gene (reference sequence). V was cut by 6 bases and J by 7 bases, with 13 bases left in between. CDR3 nucleotide sequence: TGTGCCAGCAGCCTTTCCTATCAAAATGAGCAGTTCTTC. This sequence encodes CASSLSYQNEQFF.

Written as DNA, the CDR3 is TGCAGTGCTCCCCAGGGCAATCAGCCCCAGCATTTT. It translates to CSAPQGNQPQHF. This chain connects TRBV20-1 to TRBJ1-5; D is undetermined. CDR3 length equals 12 residues. V was cut by 5 bases and J by 2 bases, with 7 bases left in between. The germline gives CDR1 DFQATT, CDR2 SNEGSKA (reference sequence).

This clonotype appeared a few times. The chain couples TRBV15 to TRBJ2-1; 7 positions match TRBD2. This CDR3 is built from 15 residues. V dropped 0 bases and J dropped 6; count of bases not matched to a gene: 5. Germline CDR1 reads LNHNV; CDR2 reads YYDKDF (reference sequence). The DNA of the CDR3 is TGTGCCACCAGCAGAGATGCGGGAGTGGGCAATGAGCAGTTCTTC. Protein product: CATSRDAGVGNEQFF.

The chain couples TRBV6-4 to TRBJ1-6; D is possibly TRBD1 (5 bases). The CDR3 is 14 amino acids. Trimming took 4 bases from V and 10 from J, leaving 14 bases between them. CDR1 MRHNA and CDR2 SNTAGT come from the germline V gene. The DNA of the CDR3 is TGTGCCAGCAGTGCGGGGGGACGAGACTCACCCCTCCACTTT. Protein: CASSAGGRDSPLHF.

In its sample, this clonotype was seen a few times. This rearrangement joins TRBV5-1 to TRBJ2-5; 8 bases fit TRBD1. The length of the CDR3 is 16 residues. The germline V gene has CDR1 SGHRS and CDR2 YFSETQ. V trimming: 4 bases; J trimming: 4 bases; junction bases outside the gene matches: 12. CDR3 in amino acids: CASSLSGQGLRETQYF. The CDR3, as DNA: TGCGCCAGCAGCCTCTCCGGACAGGGCCTTAGAGAGACCCAGTACTTC.

This clonotype was observed a handful of times. The chain uses TRBV15 and TRBJ2-5; no reliable D call. V lost 6 bases to trimming and J lost 2 bases, with 4 bases between them. The CDR3 is 11 amino acids. Germline CDR1 is LNHNV and CDR2 is YYDKDF (reference sequence). The chain's CDR3 is CATRKQETQYF. CDR3 in DNA: TGTGCCACCAGGAAACAAGAGACCCAGTACTTC.

The table lists this clonotype with many counts. The rearrangement joins TRBV28 to TRBJ2-2; D possibly corresponds to TRBD1 (5 bases). V was trimmed by 6 bases and J by 1 base, leaving 9 bases between them. The CDR3 is 14 residues long. The germline gives CDR1 MDHEN, CDR2 SYDVKM. In DNA, the CDR3 is TGTGCCAGCAGAGGGGCCCTGAACACCGGGGAGCTGTTTTTT. It is translated as CASRGALNTGELFF.

This clonotype has only a few counts. The V and J genes are TRBV7-9 and TRBJ2-5, with TRBD2 matching over 10 bases. Germline CDR1 SEHNR, CDR2 FQNEAQ (reference sequence). V was clipped by 5 bases and J by 7 bases; unmatched bases: 4. This CDR3 region has 13 residues. This CDR3 is CASSAGLAPTQYF. The CDR3 DNA is TGTGCCAGCAGCGCGGGACTAGCGCCGACCCAGTACTTC.